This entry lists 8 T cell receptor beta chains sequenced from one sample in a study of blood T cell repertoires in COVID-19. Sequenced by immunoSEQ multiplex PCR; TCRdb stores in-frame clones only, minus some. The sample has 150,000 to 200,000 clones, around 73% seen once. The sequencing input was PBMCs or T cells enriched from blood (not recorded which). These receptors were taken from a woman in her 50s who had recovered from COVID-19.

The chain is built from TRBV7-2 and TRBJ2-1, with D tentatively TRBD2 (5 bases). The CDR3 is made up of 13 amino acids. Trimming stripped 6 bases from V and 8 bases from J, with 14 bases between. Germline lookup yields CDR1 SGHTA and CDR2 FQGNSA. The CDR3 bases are TGTGCCAGCAGTCTAGCCTTCGGGGATGAGCAGTTCTTC. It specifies CASSLAFGDEQFF.

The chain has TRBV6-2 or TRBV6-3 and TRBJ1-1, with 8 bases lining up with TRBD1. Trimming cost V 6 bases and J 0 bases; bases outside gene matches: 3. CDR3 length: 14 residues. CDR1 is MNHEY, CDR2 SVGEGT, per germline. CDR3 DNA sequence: TGTGCCAGCAGCGACAGGGGTTTGAACACTGAAGCTTTCTTT. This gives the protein CASSDRGLNTEAFF.

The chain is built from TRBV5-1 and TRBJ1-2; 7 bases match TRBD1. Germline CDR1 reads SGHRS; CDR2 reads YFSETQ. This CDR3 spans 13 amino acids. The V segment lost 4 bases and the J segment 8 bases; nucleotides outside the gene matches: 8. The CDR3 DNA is TGCGCCAGCAGCAAGGGACAGCTTGAAGGCTACACCTTC. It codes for CASSKGQLEGYTF.

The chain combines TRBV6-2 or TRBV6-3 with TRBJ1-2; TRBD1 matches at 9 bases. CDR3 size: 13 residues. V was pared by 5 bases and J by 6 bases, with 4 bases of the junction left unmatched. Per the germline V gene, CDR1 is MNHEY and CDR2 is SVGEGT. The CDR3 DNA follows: TGTGCCAGCAGTCCCACAGGGGGCCATGGCTACACCTTC. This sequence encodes CASSPTGGHGYTF.

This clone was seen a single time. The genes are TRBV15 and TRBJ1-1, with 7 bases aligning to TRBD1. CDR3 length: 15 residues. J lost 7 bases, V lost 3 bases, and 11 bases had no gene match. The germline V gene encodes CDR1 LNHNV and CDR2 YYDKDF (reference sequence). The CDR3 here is CATSRTRDRGFEAFF. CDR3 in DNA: TGTGCCACCAGCAGGACCCGGGACAGAGGTTTTGAAGCTTTCTTT.

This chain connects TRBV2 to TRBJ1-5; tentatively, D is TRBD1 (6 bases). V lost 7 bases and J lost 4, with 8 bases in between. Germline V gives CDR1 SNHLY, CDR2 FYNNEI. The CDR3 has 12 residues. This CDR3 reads CASNRVNQPQHF. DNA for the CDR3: TGTGCCAGCAACAGGGTTAATCAGCCCCAGCATTTT.

CDR3 in DNA: TGTGCCTGGATTAGGGACAGCCCGAGAGGGGACACTGAAGCTTTCTTT. Its translation: CAWIRDSPRGDTEAFF. The chain links TRBV30 to TRBJ1-1; 7 bases match TRBD1. The CDR3 runs to 16 residues. Germline V gene data show CDR1 as GTSNPN and CDR2 as SVGIG (reference sequence). V shed 4 bases, J shed 3 bases, and the junction held 14 bases outside the gene matches.

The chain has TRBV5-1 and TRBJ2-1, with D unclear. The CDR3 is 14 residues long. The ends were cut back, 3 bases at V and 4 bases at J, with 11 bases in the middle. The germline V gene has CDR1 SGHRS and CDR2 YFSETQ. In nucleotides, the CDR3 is TGCGCCAGCAGCTCGTTGTCGGTGTACAATGAGCAGTTCTTC. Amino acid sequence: CASSSLSVYNEQFF.